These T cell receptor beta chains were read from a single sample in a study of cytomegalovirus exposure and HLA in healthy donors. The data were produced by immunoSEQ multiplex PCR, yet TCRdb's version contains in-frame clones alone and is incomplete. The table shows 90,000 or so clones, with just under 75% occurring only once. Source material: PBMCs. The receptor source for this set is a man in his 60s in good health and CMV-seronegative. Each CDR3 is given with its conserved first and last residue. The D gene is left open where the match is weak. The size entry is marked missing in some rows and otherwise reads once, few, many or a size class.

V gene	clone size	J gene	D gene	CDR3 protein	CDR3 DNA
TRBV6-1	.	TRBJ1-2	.	CASSEAGGNGGYGYTF	TGTGCCAGCAGTGAAGCGGGGGGGAACGGGGGCTATGGCTACACCTTC
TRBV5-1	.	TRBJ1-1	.	CASTRGGVGRARTEAFF	TGCGCCAGCACCCGTGGCGGGGTCGGCAGGGCGAGAACTGAAGCTTTCTTT
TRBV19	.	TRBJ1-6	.	CASSISTGNSPLHF	TGTGCCAGTAGTATTAGTACCGGTAATTCACCCCTCCACTTT
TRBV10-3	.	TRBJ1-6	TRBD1	CAISGTGVYTGNSPLHF	TGTGCCATCAGCGGGACAGGGGTCTATACGGGGAATTCACCCCTCCACTTT
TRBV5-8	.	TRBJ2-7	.	CASSYTTGAYEQYF	TGTGCCAGCAGCTATACGACAGGAGCCTACGAGCAGTACTTC
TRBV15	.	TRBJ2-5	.	CATSGETQYF	TGTGCCACCAGCGGCGAGACCCAGTACTTC
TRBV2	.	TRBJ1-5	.	CASSPGKGSNQPQHF	TGTGCCAGCAGCCCAGGGAAGGGGAGCAATCAGCCCCAGCATTTT
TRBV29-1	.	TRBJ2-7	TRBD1	CSVRGQGASSYEQYF	TGCAGCGTTCGGGGACAGGGGGCTAGCTCCTACGAGCAGTACTTC
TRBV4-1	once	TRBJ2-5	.	CASSQDGGGGSQETQYF	TGCGCCAGCAGCCAAGACGGAGGGGGCGGGTCCCAAGAGACCCAGTACTTC
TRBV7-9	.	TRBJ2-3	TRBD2	CSSSLTSGGAEDTQYF	TGTTCCAGCAGCCTTACTAGCGGGGGGGCGGAAGATACGCAGTATTTT
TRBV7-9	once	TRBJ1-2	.	CASSSTGFGYTF	TGTGCCAGCAGCTCCACGGGGTTTGGCTACACCTTC
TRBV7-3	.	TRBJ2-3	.	CASSPGGSGAGTDTQYF	TGTGCCAGCAGCCCAGGGGGTAGCGGGGCCGGCACAGATACGCAGTATTTT
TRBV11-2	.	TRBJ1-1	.	CASSLYERDGREAFF	TGTGCCAGCAGCTTATATGAGCGGGATGGTCGTGAAGCTTTCTTT
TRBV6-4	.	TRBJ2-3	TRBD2	CANRGRASGDTQYF	TGTGCCAACCGGGGAAGGGCTAGCGGAGATACGCAGTATTTT